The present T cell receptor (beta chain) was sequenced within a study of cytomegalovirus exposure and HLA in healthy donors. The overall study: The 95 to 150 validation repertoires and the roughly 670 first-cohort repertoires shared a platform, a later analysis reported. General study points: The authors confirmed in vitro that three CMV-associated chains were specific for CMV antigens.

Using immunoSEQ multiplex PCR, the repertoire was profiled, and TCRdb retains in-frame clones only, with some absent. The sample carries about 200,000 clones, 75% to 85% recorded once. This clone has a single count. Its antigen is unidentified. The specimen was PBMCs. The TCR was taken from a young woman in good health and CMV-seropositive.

DNA of the CDR3: TGTGCCAGCAGTTACTCGGGGCTAGCGGGAGATAATGAGCAGTTCTTC. The encoded protein is CASSYSGLAGDNEQFF. The J gene is TRBJ2-1, the V gene TRBV6-6; TRBD2 matches at 10 bases. The CDR3 contains 16 residues. Trimming cost V 0 bases and J 7 bases; bases outside gene matches: 6. From germline, CDR1 is MNHNY and CDR2 SVGAGI (reference sequence).